This T cell receptor beta chain was captured in a study of T cell responses to AZD1222 COVID-19 vaccine. TCRdb's copy holds only in-frame clones and misses some; the assay was immunoSEQ multiplex PCR. The table lists 120,000 or so clones, about nine tenths of them singletons. The germline V gene has CDR1 LGHDT and CDR2 YNNKEL (reference sequence). The V and J ends lost 6 bases and 1 base respectively, with 15 bases between them. The CDR3 contains 15 residues. Source: peripheral blood, taken on day 0 of AZD1222 vaccination. This clonotype was sampled from an adult in good health. This chain uses TRBV3-1 (or the pseudogene TRBV3-2) with TRBJ2-5; D call uncertain. The CDR3 DNA sequence: TGTGCCAGCAGACCCGATAGGTGGGCCCAAGAGACCCAGTACTTC. Its translation is CASRPDRWAQETQYF.